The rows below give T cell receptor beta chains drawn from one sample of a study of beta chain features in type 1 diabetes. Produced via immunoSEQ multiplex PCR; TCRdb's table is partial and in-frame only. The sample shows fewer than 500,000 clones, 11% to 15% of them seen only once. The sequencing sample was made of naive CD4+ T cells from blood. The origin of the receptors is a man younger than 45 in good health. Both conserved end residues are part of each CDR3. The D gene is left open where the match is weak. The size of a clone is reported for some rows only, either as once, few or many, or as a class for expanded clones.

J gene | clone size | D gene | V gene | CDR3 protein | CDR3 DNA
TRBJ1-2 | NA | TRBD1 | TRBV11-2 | CASSQGTGGGYTF | TGTGCCAGCAGCCAAGGGACAGGGGGTGGCTACACCTTC
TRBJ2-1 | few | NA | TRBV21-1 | CASSKAGRGSVGSSYNEQFF | TGTGCCAGCAGCAAAGCGGGCAGGGGTTCCGTTGGGAGCTCCTACAATGAGCAGTTCTTC
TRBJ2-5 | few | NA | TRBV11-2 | CASSLVGLETQYF | TGTGCCAGCAGCTTAGTCGGGCTGGAGACCCAGTACTTC
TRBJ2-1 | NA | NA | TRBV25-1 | CASTRTNEQFF | TGTGCCAGCACCCGGACCAATGAGCAGTTCTTC
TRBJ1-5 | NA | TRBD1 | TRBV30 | CAWSRQGGNQPQHF | TGTGCCTGGAGTCGACAGGGGGGCAATCAGCCCCAGCATTTT
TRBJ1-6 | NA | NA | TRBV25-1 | CASSENSHQGSPLHF | TGTGCCAGCAGTGAAAACTCCCACCAGGGTTCACCCCTCCACTTT
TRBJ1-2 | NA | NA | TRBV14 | CASSQGYGYTF | TGTGCCAGCAGCCAGGGGTATGGCTACACCTTC
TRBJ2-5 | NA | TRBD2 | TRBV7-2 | CASSHPGLATQYF | TGTGCCAGCAGCCACCCGGGACTAGCGACCCAGTACTTC
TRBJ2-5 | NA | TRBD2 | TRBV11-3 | CASSLVSGSPRETQYF | TGTGCCAGCAGCTTAGTGAGCGGGAGCCCGAGGGAGACCCAGTACTTC
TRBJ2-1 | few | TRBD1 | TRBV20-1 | CSAYRGNEQFF | TGCAGTGCTTACAGGGGAAATGAGCAGTTCTTC
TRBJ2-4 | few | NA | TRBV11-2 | CATGAVTKNIQYF | TGTGCTACGGGGGCTGTGACCAAAAACATTCAGTACTTC
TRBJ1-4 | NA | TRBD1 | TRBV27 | CASSYRGGEKLFF | TGTGCCAGCAGTTACAGGGGCGGGGAAAAACTGTTTTTT
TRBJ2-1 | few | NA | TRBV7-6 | CASSSRLGRMDEQFF | TGTGCCAGCAGCTCCAGACTCGGGCGGATGGATGAGCAGTTCTTC
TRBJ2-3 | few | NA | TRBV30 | CAWSAKWDTQYF | TGTGCCTGGAGTGCAAAGTGGGATACGCAGTATTTT
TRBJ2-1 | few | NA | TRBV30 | CAWSPSGGFYNEQFF | TGTGCCTGGAGTCCGTCTGGGGGTTTCTACAATGAGCAGTTCTTC
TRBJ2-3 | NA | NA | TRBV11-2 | CASSLVQGSTDTQYF | TGTGCCAGCAGCTTAGTCCAGGGAAGCACAGATACGCAGTATTTT
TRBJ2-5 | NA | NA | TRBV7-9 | CASSGLGGETQYF | TGTGCCAGCAGCGGTCTAGGTGGAGAGACCCAGTACTTC
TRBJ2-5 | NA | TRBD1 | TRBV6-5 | CASRQGFETQYF | TGTGCCAGTCGACAGGGATTCGAGACCCAGTACTTC
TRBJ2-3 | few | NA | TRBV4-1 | CASSQEGLSSTDTQYF | TGCGCCAGCAGCCAAGAAGGACTAAGTAGCACAGATACGCAGTATTTT
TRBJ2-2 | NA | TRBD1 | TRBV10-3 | CATRTGGTGNTGELFF | TGTGCCACCCGGACAGGGGGGACTGGTAACACCGGGGAGCTGTTTTTT
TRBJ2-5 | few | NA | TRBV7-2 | CASSLHGRNQETQYF | TGTGCCAGCAGCCTCCATGGTCGAAACCAAGAGACCCAGTACTTC
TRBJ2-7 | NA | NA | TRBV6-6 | CASSYSRGGSYEQYF | TGTGCCAGCAGTTACTCGAGAGGGGGGTCATACGAGCAGTACTTC
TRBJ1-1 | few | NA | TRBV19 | CASSRREMNTEAFF | TGTGCCAGTAGTAGGCGGGAGATGAACACTGAAGCTTTCTTT
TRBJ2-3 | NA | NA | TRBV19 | CASSSWLRQNTDTQYF | TGTGCCAGTAGTAGTTGGTTGAGACAGAACACAGATACGCAGTATTTT
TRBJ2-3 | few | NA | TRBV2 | CASSGTDVRTDTQYF | TGTGCCAGCAGTGGGACAGACGTTAGGACAGATACGCAGTATTTT
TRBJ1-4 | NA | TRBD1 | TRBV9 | CASSARPRGREKLFF | TGTGCCAGCAGCGCCCGCCCCAGGGGGCGAGAAAAACTGTTTTTT
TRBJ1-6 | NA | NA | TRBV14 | CASSQGGDGGSPLHF | TGTGCCAGCAGCCAGGGAGGGGACGGCGGTTCACCCCTCCACTTT
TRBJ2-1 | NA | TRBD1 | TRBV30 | CAWSVRQGIYNEQFF | TGTGCCTGGAGTGTAAGACAGGGAATCTACAATGAGCAGTTCTTC
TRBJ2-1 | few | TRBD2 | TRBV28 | CASFQTGTSTIF | TGTGCCAGCTTTCAAACCGGGACTAGCACGATCTTC
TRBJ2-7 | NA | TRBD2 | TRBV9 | CASSVGTSSGYEQYF | TGTGCCAGCAGCGTTGGGACTAGCAGTGGGTACGAGCAGTACTTC
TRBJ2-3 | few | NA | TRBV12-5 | CASGSEGDTQYF | TGTGCTAGTGGTTCAGAGGGAGATACGCAGTATTTT
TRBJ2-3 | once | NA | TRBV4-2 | CASSQDVAGLDTQYF | TGTGCCAGCAGCCAAGATGTGGCGGGGTTGGATACGCAGTATTTT
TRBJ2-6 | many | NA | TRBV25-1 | CASSDLRAGANVLTF | TGTGCCAGCAGTGATCTCAGGGCCGGGGCCAACGTCCTGACTTTC
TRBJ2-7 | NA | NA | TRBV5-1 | CASSLERRGSYEQYF | TGCGCCAGCAGCTTAGAGAGGAGGGGGTCCTACGAGCAGTACTTC
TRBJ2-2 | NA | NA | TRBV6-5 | CASRQATGELFF | TGTGCCAGTCGTCAGGCCACCGGGGAGCTGTTTTTT
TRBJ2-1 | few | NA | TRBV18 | CASSASGRGIREQFF | TGTGCCAGCTCAGCGTCGGGCAGGGGAATTCGGGAGCAGTTCTTC
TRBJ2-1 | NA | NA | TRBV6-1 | CASSEGGNEQFF | TGTGCCAGCAGTGAAGGTGGCAATGAGCAGTTCTTC
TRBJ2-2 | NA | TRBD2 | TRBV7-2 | CASSLTSGANTGELFF | TGTGCCAGCAGCTTAACTAGCGGAGCGAACACCGGGGAGCTGTTTTTT
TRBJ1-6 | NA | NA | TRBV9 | CASSVRQALLPLHF | TGTGCCAGCAGCGTGAGACAGGCCCTGCTACCCCTCCACTTT
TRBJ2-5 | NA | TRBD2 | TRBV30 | CAWSSGRLLETQYF | TGTGCCTGGAGTAGCGGGAGGCTATTGGAGACCCAGTACTTC
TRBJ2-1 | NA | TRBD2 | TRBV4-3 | CASSPGLAGYNEQFF | TGCGCCAGCAGCCCGGGACTAGCGGGATACAATGAGCAGTTCTTC